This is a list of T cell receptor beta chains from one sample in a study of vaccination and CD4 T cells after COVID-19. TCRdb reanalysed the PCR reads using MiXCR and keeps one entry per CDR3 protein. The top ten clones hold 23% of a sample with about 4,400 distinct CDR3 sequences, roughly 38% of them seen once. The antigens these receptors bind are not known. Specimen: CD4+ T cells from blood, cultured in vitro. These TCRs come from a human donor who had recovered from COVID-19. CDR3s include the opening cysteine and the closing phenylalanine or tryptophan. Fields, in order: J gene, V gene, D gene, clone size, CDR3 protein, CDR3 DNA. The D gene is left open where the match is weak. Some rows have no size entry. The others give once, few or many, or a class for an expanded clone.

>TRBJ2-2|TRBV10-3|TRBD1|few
CAISEDRLTGELFF
TGTGCCATAAGCGAGGACAGGCTGACCGGGGAGCTGTTTTTT
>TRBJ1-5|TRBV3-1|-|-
CASSQTAVGAQHF
TGTGCCAGCAGCCAGACCGCCGTGGGGGCCCAGCATTTT
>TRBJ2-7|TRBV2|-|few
CASSGRTYEQYF
TGTGCCAGCTCCGGACGGACCTACGAGCAGTACTTC
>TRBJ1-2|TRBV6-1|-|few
CASQTATNYGYTF
TGTGCCAGCCAGACTGCGACAAACTATGGCTACACCTTC
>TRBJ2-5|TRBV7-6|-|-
CASSLRVRETQYF
TGTGCCAGCAGCTTAAGGGTTCGAGAGACCCAGTACTTC
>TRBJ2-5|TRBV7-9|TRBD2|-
CASSLAGRGEQETQYF
TGTGCCAGCAGCTTAGCCGGGCGGGGGGAACAAGAGACCCAGTACTTC
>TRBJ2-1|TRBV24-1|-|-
CATSEAQGIPYNEQFF
TGTGCCACCAGTGAAGCGCAGGGAATCCCCTACAATGAGCAGTTCTTC
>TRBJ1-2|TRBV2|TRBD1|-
CASSKQGSVNYGYTF
TGTGCCAGCAGCAAACAGGGGTCCGTGAACTATGGCTACACCTTC
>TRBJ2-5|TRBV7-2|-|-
CASSPQSSQETQYF
TGTGCCAGCAGCCCGCAGAGTAGCCAAGAGACCCAGTACTTC
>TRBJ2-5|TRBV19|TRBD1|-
CASSITGGFETQYF
TGTGCCAGTAGTATAACAGGGGGTTTTGAGACCCAGTACTTC
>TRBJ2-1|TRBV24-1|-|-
CATSDPGRFNEQFF
TGTGCCACCAGCGATCCGGGTCGGTTCAATGAGCAGTTCTTC
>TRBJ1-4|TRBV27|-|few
CASSLEQSIRLEKLFF
TGTGCCAGCAGTTTAGAACAATCTATTCGTCTTGAAAAACTGTTTTTT
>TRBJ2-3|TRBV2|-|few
CASAGQFTDTQYF
TGTGCCAGCGCGGGACAGTTCACAGATACGCAGTATTTT
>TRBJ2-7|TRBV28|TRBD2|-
CASIKGLGEYEQYF
TGTGCCAGCATCAAGGGACTAGGGGAGTACGAGCAGTACTTC